These 8 T cell receptor beta chains were sequenced from one sample in a study of blood T cell repertoires in COVID-19. Repertoires were generated with immunoSEQ multiplex PCR, while TCRdb's copy carries only in-frame clones and drops some. The table lists some 64,000 clones, more than 70% of them singletons. Sequenced: peripheral blood. These TCRs come from a man between 65 and 85 years old with acute or convalescent COVID-19.

This clone has a handful of counts. V is TRBV7-9 and J is TRBJ1-2; maybe TRBD1 (5 bases). CDR3 size: 15 residues. Trimming took off 5 bases at V and 4 bases at J, with 17 bases between the two ends. CDR1 is SEHNR, CDR2 FQNEAQ, per germline (reference sequence). This CDR3 is CASSPNRTPSYGYTF. The CDR3 nucleotides are TGTGCCAGCAGCCCAAACCGGACACCCTCCTATGGCTACACCTTC.

The rearrangement uses TRBV2 and TRBJ1-2; D unresolved. The germline V gene encodes CDR1 SNHLY and CDR2 FYNNEI. With 4 bases removed from V and 4 bases from J, the gap between germline ends came to 13 bases. The CDR3 contains 14 residues. The CDR3 DNA reads as TGTGCCAGCAGTGGCCCACAAGTCCGCTATGGCTACACCTTC. Translating gives CASSGPQVRYGYTF.

The J gene is TRBJ2-1, the V gene TRBV3-1 (or the pseudogene TRBV3-2); 9 positions match TRBD2. The ends lost 1 base at V and 6 bases at J; junction bases unmatched: 7. The CDR3 is made up of 16 amino acids. Germline lookup yields CDR1 LGHDT and CDR2 YNNKEL (reference sequence). CDR3 in DNA: TGTGCCAGCAGCCAAGGGGGATGGCGGGGGGGCAATGAGCAGTTCTTC. As protein: CASSQGGWRGGNEQFF.

Written as DNA, the CDR3 is TGTGCCAGCAGCCTGACGGGTAGAGACATTCAGTACTTC. Protein: CASSLTGRDIQYF. The rearrangement joins TRBV5-8 to TRBJ2-4; D uncertain. The V gene lost 4 bases and the J gene lost 8 bases, with 13 bases spanning the gap. The CDR3 length is 13 residues. The V gene's germline CDR1 is SGHTS and CDR2 YDEGEE.

J is TRBJ1-1 and V is TRBV10-3; D unresolved. The germline V gene has CDR1 ENHRY and CDR2 SYGVKD. V dropped 6 bases and J dropped 5 bases, with 13 bases sitting between them. This CDR3 contains 13 residues. CDR3 amino acids: CAISDVEETEAFF. The CDR3 nucleotides are TGTGCCATCAGCGATGTCGAGGAGACTGAAGCTTTCTTT.

The chain recombines TRBV9 with TRBJ2-2; D possibly corresponds to TRBD2 (6 bases). CDR1 SGDLS and CDR2 YYNGEE come from the germline V gene. V was trimmed by 0 bases and J by 4 bases, leaving 13 bases between them. This CDR3 has 16 residues. The CDR3 protein is CASSVGGGALTGELFF. CDR3 bases: TGTGCCAGCAGCGTAGGAGGCGGGGCACTCACCGGGGAGCTGTTTTTT.

The chain has TRBV9 and TRBJ1-6, with no clear D. Between the trimmed V and J ends, which lost 4 bases and 0 bases, there was a span of 8 bases. CDR1 is SGDLS, CDR2 YYNGEE, per germline. The CDR3 contains 15 residues. CDR3 coding DNA: TGTGCCAGCAGCTCGGGGAGCTCCTATAATTCACCCCTCCACTTT. Protein sequence: CASSSGSSYNSPLHF.

The chain is built from TRBV28 and TRBJ1-1; the D is unclear. Trimming shortened V by 2 bases and J by 4 bases, and 8 bases separated the two germline ends. This CDR3 comprises 13 residues. CDR1 and CDR2 from the germline V gene are MDHEN and SYDVKM. CDR3 nucleotide sequence: TGTGCCAGCAGTTTAGTCACATTCACTGAAGCTTTCTTT. It is translated as CASSLVTFTEAFF.